This TCR beta chain emerged from a study of T cells in Graves' hyperthyroidism and ophthalmopathy (dated by TCRdb to about 2019). Notes on the research overall: Peripheral blood was sampled at the time of initial diagnosis, prior to any treatment. After blood sampling, hyperthyroidism patients were treated with methimazole at a starting dose of 30 mg daily, and ophthalmopathy patients were treated with high-dose intravenous methylprednisolone. According to the paper, TCR Vbeta CDR3 sequencing was carried out on about 140 peripheral blood samples, which came from more than 40 ophthalmopathy, 70 to 80 hyperthyroidism and roughly 17 progressor patients. TCR V-J signatures able to tell the groups apart were searched for in a discovery cohort of 90 to 100 patients, of whom about 40 had Graves' ophthalmopathy and more than 55 had stable Graves' hyperthyroidism. The study also compared thyroid tissue and blood T-cell repertoires from 6 or 7 Graves' hyperthyroidism patients. For training and testing, the 100 or so patients in the discovery cohort were randomly divided in a 7:3 ratio. Whether ophthalmopathy could be predicted prospectively was tested in an independent validation cohort made up of 18 hyperthyroidism patients plus 17 patients who later progressed to ophthalmopathy.

Moderately to severely active disease, a Clinical Activity Score of at least 3, a NOSPECS grade of at least 4, and a duration under 3 months were present in ophthalmopathy patients. Any patient with an uncontrolled infection, another autoimmune disease, pregnancy or lactation was excluded. Diagnoses relied on clinical symptoms, serum thyroxine and TRAb, thyroid ultrasound and orbital computed tomography. PBMCs were isolated from 8 to 10 ml of fresh peripheral blood by Ficoll-Paque density gradient centrifugation. Trizol reagent was used to extract total RNA, and RNA quality was then checked on an Agilent 2100 Bioanalyzer. Amplification of TCR beta CDR3 regions was carried out from RNA transcripts. A first-round RT-PCR of the TCR CDR3 used the HTBI primer set with the Qiagen OneStep RT-PCR kit. The libraries were constructed in a second round of multiplex PCR and then size-selected and purified. Paired-end sequencing of the libraries was performed with 100 bp reads on an Illumina HiSeq2000. Under the source paper's analysis protocol: Raw data were processed with SOAPnuke, discarding reads with adapters, uncalled bases, mean Phred below 15, or no exact constant-primer or identifier match. COPE v1.2.5 was used to merge high-quality paired reads, and clonotypes were defined as unique nucleotide sequences. MiTCR v1.1 was used to align clonotypes to the IMGT TRBV, TRBD and TRBJ reference segments. Analysis was restricted to V-J combinations with a frequency above 0.0001, which covered approximately 99% of repertoires. The TCS score was defined as the ratio of F50 (clonal expansion) to E x V (chaos), calculated using BLOSUM62-based TCRdist between CDR3 peptides within each V-J. Welch's t-statistics and random forest reduced fewer than 550 V-J features to around 14, which were used in a naive Bayes classifier (R e1071). The public reads were reanalyzed by TCRdb: fastp trimming at Q25, MiXCR alignment, in-frame beta chains only. Every entry covers one CDR3 protein and lists the most common genes and DNA from its rows. What appears here as the V and J calls and clone size reflects TCRdb's work, not the paper's. Within this sample are about 300,000 distinct CDR3 sequences, with roughly a fifth of them counted one time only. Less than 45% of the sample lies in the top ten.

This clonotype has just a few counts. The antigen it recognizes is unknown. Per-base qualities were not stored, and no clone one base away is much larger. Via the germline V gene, CDR1 is SGHRS and CDR2 YFSETQ. The CDR3 sequence holds 16 residues, the cysteine and phenylalanine included. Of all the DNA, just the CDR3 is kept, 48 bases in frame from base 1. Trimming takes 3 bases from V and 0 bases from J, and the germline ends sit 13 bases apart. Study-level results and caveats: A model built on a 13 V-J signature distinguished ophthalmopathy from stable hyperthyroidism, reaching approximately 89% sensitivity and under 84% specificity in cross-validation and 80%/75% in testing. Most expanded thyroid clonotypes (frequency above 0.001) were also detected in blood, suggesting blood repertoires may reflect thyroid immune responses. In validation, the model predicted progression to ophthalmopathy with roughly 70% sensitivity and roughly 72% specificity, a median of approximately 6.5 months before onset. No statistical method was used to fix the sample size in advance, and group allocation was not hidden from the investigators.

This receptor was identified in a man in his fifties or sixties with Graves' ophthalmopathy. This chain is built from TRBV5-1 and TRBJ2-1, with a weak D call of TRBD2 (6 bases match). Specimen: blood. CDR3 loop: CASSSGTVSSYNEQFF. In nucleotide form, the sequence is TGCGCCAGCAGCTCCGGGACTGTGAGCTCCTACAATGAGCAGTTCTTC.